This T cell receptor (beta chain) comes out of a study of neurological immune-mediated disorders. The CDR3 length is 13 residues. V lost 4 bases, J lost 2 bases, and 8 bases lay in between. In its sample, this clonotype was seen many times. With 10-nucleotide random UMIs, 5'RACE was used to make the cDNA. TCRdb processed the 5' RACE reads anew with MiXCR; each CDR3 protein has one entry. The sample shows tens of thousands of distinct CDR3 sequences, roughly 6.3% of them seen only once. The sample comprised PBMCs. This TCR came from a middle-aged woman in good health. V usage is TRBV12-3 or TRBV12-4 and J usage is TRBJ2-5; D perhaps matches TRBD1 (5 bases). In DNA form, the CDR3 reads TGTGCCAGCAGTTCTAGGACACAAGAGACCCAGTACTTC. As protein: CASSSRTQETQYF.